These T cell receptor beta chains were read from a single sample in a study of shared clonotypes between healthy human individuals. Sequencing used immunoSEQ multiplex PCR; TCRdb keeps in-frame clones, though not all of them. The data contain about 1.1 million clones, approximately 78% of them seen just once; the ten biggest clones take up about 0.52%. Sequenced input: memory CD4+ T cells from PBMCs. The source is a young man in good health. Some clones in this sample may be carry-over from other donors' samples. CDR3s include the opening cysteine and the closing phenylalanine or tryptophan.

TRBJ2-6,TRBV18,CASSPLDSRSGANVLTF
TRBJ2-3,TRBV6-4,CASSDRAGSTDTQYF
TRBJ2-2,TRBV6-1,CATPGDNTGELFF
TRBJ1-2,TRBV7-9,CASSFLDINYGYTF
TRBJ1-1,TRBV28,CASNPPTGWNTEAFF
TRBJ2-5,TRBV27,CASSLSPGGETQYF
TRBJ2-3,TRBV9,CASSSTRSDTQYF
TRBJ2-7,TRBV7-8,CKFQGPGNKYEQYF
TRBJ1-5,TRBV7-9,CASSTPGLPQHF
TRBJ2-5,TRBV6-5,CASSYSGTGRETQYF
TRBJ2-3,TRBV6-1,CASSEATLAASTDTQYF
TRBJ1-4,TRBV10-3,CAISSRGEDEKLFF
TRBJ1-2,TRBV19,CASSSPDRGLLPSNYGYTF
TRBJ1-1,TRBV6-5,CASSYEQGGNTEAFF
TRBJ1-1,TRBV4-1,CASSPRGAGQNTEAFF
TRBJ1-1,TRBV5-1,CASSLDGREMNTEAFF
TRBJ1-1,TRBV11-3,CASSFRDGNTEAFF
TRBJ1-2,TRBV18,CASSVTDTNYGYTF
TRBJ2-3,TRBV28,CASSRPLAGGLDTQYF
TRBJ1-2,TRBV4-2,CASSPRRSGANYGYTF
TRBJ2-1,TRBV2,CASLKRVQFF
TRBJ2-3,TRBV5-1,CASSKVLGVRTDTQYF
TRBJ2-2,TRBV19,CASSIQANTGELFF
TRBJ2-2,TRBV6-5,CASRGQGVTGELFF
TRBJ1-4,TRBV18,CASSPYTGGAGEKLFF
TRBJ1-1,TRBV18,CASSPQGLTEAFF
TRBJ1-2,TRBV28,CASSLSDYGYTF
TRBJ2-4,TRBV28,CASSLSGRALIQYF
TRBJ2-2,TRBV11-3,CASSRGVGGNGELFF
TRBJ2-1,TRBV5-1,CASSLSGSPYNEQFF
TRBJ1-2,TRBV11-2,CASSLAPGNSGYTF
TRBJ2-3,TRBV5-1,CASSLDGLAGYTDTQYF
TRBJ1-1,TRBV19,CASSIFAGAEAFF
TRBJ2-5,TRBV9,CASSTRLGETQYF
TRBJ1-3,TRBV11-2,CASSLGALGSGNTIYF
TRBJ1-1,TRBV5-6,CASSLEKTNTEAFF
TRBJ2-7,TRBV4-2,CASSPAPTSYEQYF
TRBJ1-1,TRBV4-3,CASSQVPSMNTEAFF
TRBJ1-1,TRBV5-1,CASSLNGRGTEAFF
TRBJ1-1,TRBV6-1,CASSLDGYTEAFF
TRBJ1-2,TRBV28,CASSLPGGQYGYTF
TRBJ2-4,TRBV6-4,CASSDSRGTIQYF
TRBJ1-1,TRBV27,CASGPLGGKDTEAFF
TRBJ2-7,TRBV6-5,CASSGLGLSYEQYF
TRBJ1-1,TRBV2,CASINVGGTEAFF
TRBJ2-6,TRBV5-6,CASTLTQGGFGANVLTF
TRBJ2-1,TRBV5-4,CASSFPMAGGGPNNEQFF
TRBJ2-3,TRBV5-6,CASSSGPAADTQYF
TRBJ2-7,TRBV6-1,CASSVSPRGSYEQYF
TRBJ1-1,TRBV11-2,CASSLDRGAEAFF
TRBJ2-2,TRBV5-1,CASSSIQGNTGELFF
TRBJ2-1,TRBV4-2,CASSQVLAGGPMGEQFF
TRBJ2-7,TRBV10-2,CASSESTSGRQYEQYF
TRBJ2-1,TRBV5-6,CASSLVGGPNNEQFF
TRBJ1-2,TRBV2,CASSAGRYYGYTF
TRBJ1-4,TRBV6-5,CASSYSGGNEKLFF